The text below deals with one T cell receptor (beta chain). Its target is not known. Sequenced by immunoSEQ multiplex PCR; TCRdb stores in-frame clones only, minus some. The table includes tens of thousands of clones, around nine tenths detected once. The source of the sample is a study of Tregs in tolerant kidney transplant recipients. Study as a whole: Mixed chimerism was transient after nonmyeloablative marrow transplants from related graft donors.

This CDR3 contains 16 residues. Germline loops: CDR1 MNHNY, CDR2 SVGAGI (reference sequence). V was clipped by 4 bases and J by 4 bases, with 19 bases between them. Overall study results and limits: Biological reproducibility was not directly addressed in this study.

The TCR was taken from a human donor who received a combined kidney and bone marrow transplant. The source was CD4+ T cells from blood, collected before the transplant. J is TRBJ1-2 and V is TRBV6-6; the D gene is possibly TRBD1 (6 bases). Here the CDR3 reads CASSSGRGGQIYGYTF. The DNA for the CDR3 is TGTGCCAGCAGTTCAGGTCGGGGGGGACAAATCTATGGCTACACCTTC.